This is a list of T cell receptor beta chains from one sample in a study of shared T cell receptors in the human thymus. Measured with immunoSEQ multiplex PCR; TCRdb has only the in-frame clones, and not every one. The sample shows about 660,000 clones, approximately 89% of them seen only once. These data were also reused for a study on human thymus T cells.

The specimen sequenced was thymocytes. Receptor source: a boy less than two years old with a congenital heart defect. CDR3s include the opening cysteine and the closing phenylalanine or tryptophan. Each record gives: clone size, V gene, J gene, CDR3 length, CDR3 protein. Clone sizes are given selectively: once, few, many, or a class where the clone is expanded.

few	TRBV28	TRBJ2-7	14	CASSLGGPNYEQYF
.	TRBV28	TRBJ2-2	19	CASSLLGQGIKANTGELFF
.	TRBV28	TRBJ1-3	14	CASRGPLVLNTIYF
.	TRBV28	TRBJ1-6	18	CASSLLPEAGGSNSPLHF
.	TRBV6-5	TRBJ1-1	16	CASSYRDSPMNTEAFF
few	TRBV19	TRBJ2-7	14	CASSNRTGAYEQYF
once	TRBV6-1	TRBJ1-6	18	CASSEVGVVSSYNSPLHF
.	TRBV5-6	TRBJ1-5	17	CASSSRSRGASNQPQHF
.	TRBV27	TRBJ1-2	15	CASSAWEGPHAGYTF
few	TRBV5-1	TRBJ2-7	13	CASSPHTGAEQYF
.	TRBV4-3	TRBJ1-2	18	CASSQAKEGVRANYGYTF
.	TRBV10-3	TRBJ2-7	17	CAISEPRSLDSLYEQYF
.	TRBV4-3	TRBJ1-6	16	CASSQGRQWEHSPLHF
.	TRBV16	TRBJ1-2	12	CASSSRWGGYTF
few	TRBV6-1	TRBJ1-2	16	CASSEARGLLDYGYTF
.	TRBV19	TRBJ2-7	19	CASSMDDRGTSGSFYEQYF
few	TRBV14	TRBJ1-5	17	CASSHSAGTGKNQPQHF
.	TRBV5-1	TRBJ1-4	17	CASSPRDRDTTNEKLFF
.	TRBV7-3	TRBJ1-1	17	CASTPTPKQAVNTEAFF
.	TRBV4-3	TRBJ2-1	16	CASSQEVDSSYNEQFF
.	TRBV28	TRBJ2-7	14	CASSLRDPSYEQYF
.	TRBV7-2	TRBJ2-7	20	CASSLAGTSGGDNRDGEQYF
.	TRBV4-3	TRBJ2-1	21	CASSPTTLDRGYPSSYNEQFF